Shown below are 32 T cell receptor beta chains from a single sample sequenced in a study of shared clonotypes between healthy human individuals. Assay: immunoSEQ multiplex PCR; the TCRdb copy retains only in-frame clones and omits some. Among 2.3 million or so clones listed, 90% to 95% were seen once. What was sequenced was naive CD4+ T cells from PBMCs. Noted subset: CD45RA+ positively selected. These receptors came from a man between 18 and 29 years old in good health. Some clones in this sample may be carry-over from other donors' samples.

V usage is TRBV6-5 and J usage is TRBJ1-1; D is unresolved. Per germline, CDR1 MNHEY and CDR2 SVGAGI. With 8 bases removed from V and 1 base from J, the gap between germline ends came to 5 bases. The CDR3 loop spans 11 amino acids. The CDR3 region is CASAGNTEAFF. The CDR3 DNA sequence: TGTGCCAGCGCGGGGAACACTGAAGCTTTCTTT.

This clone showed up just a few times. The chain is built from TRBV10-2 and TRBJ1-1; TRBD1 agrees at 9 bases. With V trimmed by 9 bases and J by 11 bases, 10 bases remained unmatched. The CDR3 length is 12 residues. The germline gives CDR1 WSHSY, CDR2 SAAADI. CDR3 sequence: CASTSGQGRAFF. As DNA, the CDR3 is TGCGCCAGTACCAGCGGACAGGGGCGGGCTTTCTTT.

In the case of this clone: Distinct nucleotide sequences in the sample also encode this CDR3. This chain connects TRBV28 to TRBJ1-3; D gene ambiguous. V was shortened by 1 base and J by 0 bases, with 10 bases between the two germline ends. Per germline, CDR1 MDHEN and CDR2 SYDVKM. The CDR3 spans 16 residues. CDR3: CASSLSGGSSGNTIYF. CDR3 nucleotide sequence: TGTGCCAGCAGTTTATCGGGCGGGAGCTCTGGAAACACCATATATTTT. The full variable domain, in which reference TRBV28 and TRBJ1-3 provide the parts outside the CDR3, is DVKVTQSSRYLVKRTGEKVFLECVQDMDHENMFWYRQDPGLGLRLIYFSYDVKMKEKGDIPEGYSVSREKKERFSLILESASTNQTSMYLCASSLSGGSSGNTIYFGEGSWLTVV.

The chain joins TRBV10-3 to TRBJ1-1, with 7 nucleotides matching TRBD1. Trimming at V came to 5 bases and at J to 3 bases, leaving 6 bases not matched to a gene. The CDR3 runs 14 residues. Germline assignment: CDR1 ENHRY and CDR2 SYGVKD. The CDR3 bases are TGTGCCATCAGTCGGACAGGAGGGGACACTGAAGCTTTCTTT. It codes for CAISRTGGDTEAFF.

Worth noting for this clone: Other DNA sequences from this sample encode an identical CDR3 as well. This chain's CDR3 is CASSPGTGNGYTF. Here the CDR3 DNA reads TGTGCCAGCTCACCAGGGACAGGCAATGGCTACACCTTC. The V call is TRBV18, the J call TRBJ1-2; 8 positions match TRBD1. CDR1 KGHSH and CDR2 LQKENI come from the germline V gene. With 2 bases clipped from V and 6 bases from J, the junction kept 2 bases outside the gene matches. The CDR3 consists of 13 residues. The variable domain in full, with the rest retrieved from reference TRBV18 and TRBJ1-2, is NAGVMQNPRHLVRRRGQEARLRCSPMKGHSHVYWYRQLPEEGLKFMVYLQKENIIDESGMPKERFSAEFPKEGPSILRIQQVVRGDSAAYFCASSPGTGNGYTFGSGTRLTVV.

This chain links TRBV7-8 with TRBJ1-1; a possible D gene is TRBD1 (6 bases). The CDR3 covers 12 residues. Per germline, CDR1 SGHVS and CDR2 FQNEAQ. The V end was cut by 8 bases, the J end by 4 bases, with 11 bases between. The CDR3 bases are TGTGCCAGCGGTAAAGGGGGCACTGAAGCTTTCTTT. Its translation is CASGKGGTEAFF.

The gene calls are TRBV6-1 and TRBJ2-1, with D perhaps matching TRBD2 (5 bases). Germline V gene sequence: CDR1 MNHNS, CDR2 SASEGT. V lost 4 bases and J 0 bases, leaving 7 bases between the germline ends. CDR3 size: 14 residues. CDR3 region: CASSGEYSYNEQFF. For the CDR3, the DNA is TGTGCCAGCAGTGGGGAGTACTCCTACAATGAGCAGTTCTTC.

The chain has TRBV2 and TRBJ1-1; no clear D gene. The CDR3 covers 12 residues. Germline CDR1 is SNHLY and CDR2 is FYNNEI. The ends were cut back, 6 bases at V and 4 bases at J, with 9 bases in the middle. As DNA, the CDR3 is TGTGCCAGCAGGGGTTCGAGCACTGAAGCTTTCTTT. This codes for CASRGSSTEAFF.

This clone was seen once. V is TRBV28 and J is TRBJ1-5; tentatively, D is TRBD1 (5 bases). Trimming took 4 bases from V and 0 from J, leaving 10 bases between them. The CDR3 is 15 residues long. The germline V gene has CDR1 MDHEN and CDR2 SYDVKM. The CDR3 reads CASSWGLPSNQPQHF. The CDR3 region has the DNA TGTGCCAGCAGTTGGGGACTGCCTAGCAATCAGCCCCAGCATTTT. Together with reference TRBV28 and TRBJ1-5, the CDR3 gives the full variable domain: DVKVTQSSRYLVKRTGEKVFLECVQDMDHENMFWYRQDPGLGLRLIYFSYDVKMKEKGDIPEGYSVSREKKERFSLILESASTNQTSMYLCASSWGLPSNQPQHFGDGTRLSIL.

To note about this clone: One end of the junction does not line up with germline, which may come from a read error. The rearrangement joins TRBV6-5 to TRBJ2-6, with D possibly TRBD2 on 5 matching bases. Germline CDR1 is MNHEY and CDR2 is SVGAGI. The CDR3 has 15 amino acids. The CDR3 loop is CAGSSGSSGANVLTF. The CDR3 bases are TGTGCCGGCAGTTCGGGGAGCTCTGGGGCCAACGTCCTGACTTTC.

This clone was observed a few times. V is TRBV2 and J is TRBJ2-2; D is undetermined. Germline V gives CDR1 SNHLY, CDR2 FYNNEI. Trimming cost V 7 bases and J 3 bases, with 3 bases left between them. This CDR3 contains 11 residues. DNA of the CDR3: TGTGCCAGCATCGACACCGGGGAGCTGTTTTTT. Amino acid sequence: CASIDTGELFF. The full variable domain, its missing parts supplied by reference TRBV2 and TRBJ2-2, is EPEVTQTPSHQVTQMGQEVILRCVPISNHLYFYWYRQILGQKVEFLVSFYNNEISEKSEIFDDQFSVERPDGSNFTLKIRSTKLEDSAMYFCASIDTGELFFGEGSRLTVL.

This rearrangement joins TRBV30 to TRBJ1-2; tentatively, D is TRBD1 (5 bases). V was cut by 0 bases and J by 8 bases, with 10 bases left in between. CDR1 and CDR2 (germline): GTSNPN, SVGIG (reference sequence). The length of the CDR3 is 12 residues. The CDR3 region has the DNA TGTGCCTGGAGTGTAATTGGGGCCGGCTACACCTTC. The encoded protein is CAWSVIGAGYTF.

In DNA form, the CDR3 reads TGTGCCTGGAGTGTTGGCGTGGGACAGGGGATAGCCAAAAACATTCAGTACTTC. Protein product: CAWSVGVGQGIAKNIQYF. This chain uses TRBV30 with TRBJ2-4; 10 positions agree with TRBD1. After removal of 0 bases from V and 0 bases from J, the junction contained 8 bases not matched to a gene. From germline, CDR1 is GTSNPN and CDR2 SVGIG (reference sequence). The CDR3 contains 18 residues.

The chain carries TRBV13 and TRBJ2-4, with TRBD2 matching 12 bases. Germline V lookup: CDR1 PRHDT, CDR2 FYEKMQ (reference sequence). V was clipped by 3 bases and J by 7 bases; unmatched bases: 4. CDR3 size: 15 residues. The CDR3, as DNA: TGTGCCAGCAGCTTTAGGACTAGCGGGAATAACATTCAGTACTTC. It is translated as CASSFRTSGNNIQYF.

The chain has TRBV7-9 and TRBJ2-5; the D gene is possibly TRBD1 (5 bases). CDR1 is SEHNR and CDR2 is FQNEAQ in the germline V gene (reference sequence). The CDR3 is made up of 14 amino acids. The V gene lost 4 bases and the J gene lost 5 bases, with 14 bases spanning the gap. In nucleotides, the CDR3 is TGTGCCAGCAGCTCCCTCCCGCAGGGCGAGACCCAGTACTTC. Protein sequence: CASSSLPQGETQYF.

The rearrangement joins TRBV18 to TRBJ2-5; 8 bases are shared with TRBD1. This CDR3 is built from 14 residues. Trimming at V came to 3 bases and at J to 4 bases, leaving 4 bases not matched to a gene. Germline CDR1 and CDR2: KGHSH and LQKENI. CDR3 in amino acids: CASSPARGLETQYF. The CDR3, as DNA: TGTGCCAGCTCACCGGCCAGGGGGCTAGAGACCCAGTACTTC.

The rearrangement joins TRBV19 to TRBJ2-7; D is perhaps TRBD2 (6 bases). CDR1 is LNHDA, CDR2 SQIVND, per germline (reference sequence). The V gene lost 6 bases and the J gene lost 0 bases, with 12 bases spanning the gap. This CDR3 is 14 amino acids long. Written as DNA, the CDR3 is TGTGCCAGTAGGAAGCGGGCCGTCTCCTACGAGCAGTACTTC. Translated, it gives CASRKRAVSYEQYF.

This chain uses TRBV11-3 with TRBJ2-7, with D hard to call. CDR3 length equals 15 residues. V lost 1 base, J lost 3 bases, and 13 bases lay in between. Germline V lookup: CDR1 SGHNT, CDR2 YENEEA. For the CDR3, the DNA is TGTGCCAGCAGCTTAGGTGTCGGCAGTAACTACGAGCAGTACTTC. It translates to CASSLGVGSNYEQYF.

For the CDR3, the DNA is TGTGCCAGCAGCTTGGCCGGGACTAGAGCGACGTACGAGCAGTACTTC. Its translation: CASSLAGTRATYEQYF. The chain employs TRBV5-6 and TRBJ2-7, with 8 bases that match TRBD2. Losses at the gene ends were 0 bases for V and 4 bases for J; bases not matched to a gene: 9. CDR3 length: 16 residues. Germline V gene sequence: CDR1 SGHDT, CDR2 YYEEEE.

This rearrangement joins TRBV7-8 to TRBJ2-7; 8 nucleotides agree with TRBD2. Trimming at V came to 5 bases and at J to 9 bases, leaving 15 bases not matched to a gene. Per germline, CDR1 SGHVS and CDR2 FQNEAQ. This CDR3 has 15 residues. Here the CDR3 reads CASSPTGTSLKWQYF. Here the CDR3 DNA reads TGTGCCAGCAGCCCAACCGGGACTAGTCTGAAGTGGCAGTACTTC.

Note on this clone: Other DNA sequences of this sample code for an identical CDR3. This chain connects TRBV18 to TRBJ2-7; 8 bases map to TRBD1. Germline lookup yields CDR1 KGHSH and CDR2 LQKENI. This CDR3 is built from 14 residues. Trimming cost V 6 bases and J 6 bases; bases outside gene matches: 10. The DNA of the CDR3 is TGTGCCAGCTCCCCAGGACAGGGAATTGGCGAGCAGTACTTC. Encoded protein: CASSPGQGIGEQYF.

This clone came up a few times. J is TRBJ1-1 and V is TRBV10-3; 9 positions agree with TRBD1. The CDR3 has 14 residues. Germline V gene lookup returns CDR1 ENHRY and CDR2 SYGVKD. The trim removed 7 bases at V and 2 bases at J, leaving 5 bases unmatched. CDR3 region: CAINADRGNTEAFF. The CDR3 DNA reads TGTGCCATCAACGCGGACAGGGGAAACACTGAAGCTTTCTTT.

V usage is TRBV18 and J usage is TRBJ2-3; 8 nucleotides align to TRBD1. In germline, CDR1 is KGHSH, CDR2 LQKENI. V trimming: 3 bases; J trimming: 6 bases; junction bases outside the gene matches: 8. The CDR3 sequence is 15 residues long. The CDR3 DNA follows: TGTGCCAGCTCACCCATGGACAGGGTATTGGATACGCAGTATTTT. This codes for CASSPMDRVLDTQYF.

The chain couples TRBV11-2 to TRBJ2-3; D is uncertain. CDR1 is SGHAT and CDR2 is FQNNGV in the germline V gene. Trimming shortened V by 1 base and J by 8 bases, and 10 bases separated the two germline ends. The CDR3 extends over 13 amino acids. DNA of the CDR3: TGTGCCAGCAGCTTAGCGCAGGAAGGTACGCAGTATTTT. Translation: CASSLAQEGTQYF.

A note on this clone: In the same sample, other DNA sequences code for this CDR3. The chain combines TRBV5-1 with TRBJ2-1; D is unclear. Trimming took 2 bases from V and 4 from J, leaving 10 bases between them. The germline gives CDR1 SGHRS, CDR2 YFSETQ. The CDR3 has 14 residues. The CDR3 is CASSLGGRYNEQFF. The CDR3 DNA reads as TGCGCCAGCAGCTTAGGCGGACGTTACAATGAGCAGTTCTTC.

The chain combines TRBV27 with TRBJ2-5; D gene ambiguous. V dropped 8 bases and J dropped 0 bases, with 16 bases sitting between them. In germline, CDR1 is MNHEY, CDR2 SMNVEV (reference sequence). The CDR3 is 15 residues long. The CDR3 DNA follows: TGTGCCAGCGGTTCCAGTTTGGGATACCAAGAGACCCAGTACTTC. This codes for CASGSSLGYQETQYF.

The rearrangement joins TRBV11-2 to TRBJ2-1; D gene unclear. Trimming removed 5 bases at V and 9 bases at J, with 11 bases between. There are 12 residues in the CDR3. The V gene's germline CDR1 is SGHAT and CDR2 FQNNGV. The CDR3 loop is CASSRVWSEQFF. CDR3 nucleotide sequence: TGTGCCAGCAGCCGCGTTTGGAGTGAGCAGTTCTTC. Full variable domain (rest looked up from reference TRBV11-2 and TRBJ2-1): EAGVAQSPRYKIIEKRQSVAFWCNPISGHATLYWYQQILGQGPKLLIQFQNNGVVDDSQLPKDRFSAERLKGVDSTLKIQPAKLEDSAVYLCASSRVWSEQFFGPGTRLTVL.

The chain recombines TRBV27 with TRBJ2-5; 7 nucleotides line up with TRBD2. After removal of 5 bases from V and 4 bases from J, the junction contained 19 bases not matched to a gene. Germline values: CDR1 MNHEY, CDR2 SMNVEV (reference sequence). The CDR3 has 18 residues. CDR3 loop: CASSPWGGGSPEIETQYF. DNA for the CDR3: TGTGCCAGCAGTCCATGGGGTGGCGGGAGCCCTGAAATAGAGACCCAGTACTTC.

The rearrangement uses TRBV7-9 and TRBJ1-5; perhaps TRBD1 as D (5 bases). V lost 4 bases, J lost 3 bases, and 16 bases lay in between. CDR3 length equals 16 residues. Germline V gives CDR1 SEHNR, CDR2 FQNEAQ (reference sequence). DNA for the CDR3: TGTGCCAGCAGCTCCCAGGCACCAGGGTTCAATCAGCCCCAGCATTTT. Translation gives CASSSQAPGFNQPQHF.

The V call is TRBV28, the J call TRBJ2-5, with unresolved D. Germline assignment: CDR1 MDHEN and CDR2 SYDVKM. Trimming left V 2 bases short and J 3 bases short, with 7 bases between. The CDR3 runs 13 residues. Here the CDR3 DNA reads TGTGCCAGCAGTTTAAGGCGTGAAGAGACCCAGTACTTC. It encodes CASSLRREETQYF.

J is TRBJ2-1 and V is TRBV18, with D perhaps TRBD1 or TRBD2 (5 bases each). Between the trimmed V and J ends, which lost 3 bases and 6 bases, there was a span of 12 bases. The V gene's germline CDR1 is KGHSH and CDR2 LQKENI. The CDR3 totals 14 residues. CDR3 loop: CASSPSDGTNEQFF. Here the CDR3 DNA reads TGTGCCAGCTCACCCTCGGACGGGACCAATGAGCAGTTCTTC.

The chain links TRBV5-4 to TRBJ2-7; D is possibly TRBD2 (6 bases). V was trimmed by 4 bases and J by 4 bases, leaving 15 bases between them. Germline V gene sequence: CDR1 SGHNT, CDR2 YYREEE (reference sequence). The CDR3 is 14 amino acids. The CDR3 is CASSPQMGRYEQYF. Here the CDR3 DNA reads TGTGCCAGCAGCCCACAGATGGGGAGGTACGAGCAGTACTTC.